This T cell receptor beta chain was obtained from a study of cytomegalovirus exposure and HLA in healthy donors. General study results and limits: A later analysis associated 15,000 or so TCR beta sequences with HLA alleles at a 0.05 false discovery rate. Later on, a genetic analysis was performed. It linked a missense variant in DCLRE1C with V- and J-gene trimming of TCR beta. Among the sequence variants, a highly shared cluster was likely an artifact of sequencing. Some V segments, TRBV6-2 and TRBV6-3 among them, were indistinguishable and were therefore excluded.

Germline values: CDR1 SNHLY, CDR2 FYNNEI. With 2 bases removed from V and 4 bases from J, the gap between germline ends came to 12 bases. The CDR3 is 15 amino acids. This clone is a singleton in its sample. The antigen remains unidentified. PCR used 60 Vbeta primers and 13 Jbeta primers. The data were produced by immunoSEQ multiplex PCR, yet TCRdb's version contains in-frame clones alone and is incomplete. The sample comprises 150,000 to 200,000 clones, 81% of which are singletons, and 1.5% to 2% rests with the top ten. The receptor was isolated from a woman younger than 35 in good health and CMV-seronegative. The V call is TRBV2, the J call TRBJ1-5; a weak D match, TRBD1 (5 bases). The specimen sequenced was PBMCs. CDR3 residues: CASSEPREVNQPQHF. The CDR3 region has the DNA TGTGCCAGCAGTGAACCCAGGGAAGTAAATCAGCCCCAGCATTTT.